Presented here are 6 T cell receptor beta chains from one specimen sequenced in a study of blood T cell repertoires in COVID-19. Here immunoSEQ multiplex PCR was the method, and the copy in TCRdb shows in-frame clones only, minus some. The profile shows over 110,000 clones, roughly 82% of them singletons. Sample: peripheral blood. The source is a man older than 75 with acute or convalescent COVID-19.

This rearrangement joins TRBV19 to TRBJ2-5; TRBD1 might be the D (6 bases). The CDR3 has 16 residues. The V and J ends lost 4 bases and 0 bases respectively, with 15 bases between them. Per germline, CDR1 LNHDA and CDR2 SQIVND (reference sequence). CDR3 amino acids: CASSSLRGPNQETQYF. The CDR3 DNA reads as TGTGCCAGTAGTAGCCTCAGGGGACCTAACCAAGAGACCCAGTACTTC.

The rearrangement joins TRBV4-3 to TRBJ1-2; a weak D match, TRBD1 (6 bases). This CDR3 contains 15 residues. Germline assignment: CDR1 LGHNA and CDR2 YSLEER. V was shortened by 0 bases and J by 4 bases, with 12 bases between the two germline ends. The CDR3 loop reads CASSQDGQSLYGYTF. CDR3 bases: TGCGCCAGCAGCCAAGATGGACAGTCTCTCTATGGCTACACCTTC.

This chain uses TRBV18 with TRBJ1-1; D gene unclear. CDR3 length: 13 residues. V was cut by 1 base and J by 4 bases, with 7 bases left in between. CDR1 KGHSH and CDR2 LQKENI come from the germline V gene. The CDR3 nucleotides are TGTGCCAGCTCACCACTCGGAGGCACTGAAGCTTTCTTT. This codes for CASSPLGGTEAFF.

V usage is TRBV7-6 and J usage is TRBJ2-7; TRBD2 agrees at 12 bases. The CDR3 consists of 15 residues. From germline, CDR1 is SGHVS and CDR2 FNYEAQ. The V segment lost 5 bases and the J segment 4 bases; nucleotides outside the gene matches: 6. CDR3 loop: CASSKLAGGRYEQYF. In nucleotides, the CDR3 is TGTGCCAGCAGCAAACTAGCGGGGGGCCGATACGAGCAGTACTTC.

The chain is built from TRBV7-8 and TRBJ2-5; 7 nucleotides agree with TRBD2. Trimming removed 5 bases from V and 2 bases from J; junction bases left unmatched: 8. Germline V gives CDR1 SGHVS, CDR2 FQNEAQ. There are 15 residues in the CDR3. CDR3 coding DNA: TGTGCCAGCAGCCTAAGACTAGCTTCACAAGAGACCCAGTACTTC. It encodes CASSLRLASQETQYF. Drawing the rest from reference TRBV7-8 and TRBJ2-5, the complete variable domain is GAGVSQSPRYKVAKRGQDVALRCDPISGHVSLFWYQQALGQGPEFLTYFQNEAQLDKSGLPSDRFFAERPEGSVSTLKIQRTQQEDSAVYLCASSLRLASQETQYFGPGTRLLVL.

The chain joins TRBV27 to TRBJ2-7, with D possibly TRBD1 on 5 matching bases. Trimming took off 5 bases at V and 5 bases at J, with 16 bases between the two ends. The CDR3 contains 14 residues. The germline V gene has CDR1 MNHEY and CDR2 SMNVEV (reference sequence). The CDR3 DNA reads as TGTGCCAGCAGTCCGCTCCAGGGTGGCGACGAGCAGTACTTC. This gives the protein CASSPLQGGDEQYF.